The rows below give T cell receptor beta chains drawn from one sample of a study of cytomegalovirus exposure and HLA in healthy donors. Libraries were prepared by immunoSEQ multiplex PCR; TCRdb keeps only in-frame clonotypes and omits some of them. The data show 150,000 or so clones, with 60% to 80% seen just once and about 1.6% held by the top ten. Sequencing was carried out using PBMCs. All receptors come from a female donor in good health and CMV-seronegative. The CDR3 runs from the conserved cysteine through the conserved F or W. A D gene is named only where the DNA matches it firmly. Only some rows state a clone size, as once, few, many or a class for expanded clones.

.,.,TRBJ2-3,TRBV4-2,TGTGCCAGCAGCCAAGTCTTCGGGGGGCCCACAGATACGCAGTATTTT,CASSQVFGGPTDTQYF
.,.,TRBJ2-7,TRBV12-5,TGTGCTAGTGCCTCCGGACAAGGGGTTCACTACGAGCAGTACTTC,CASASGQGVHYEQYF
.,.,TRBJ1-1,TRBV6-1,TGTGCCAGCAGTCCCCCCCAGAACACTGAAGCTTTCTTT,CASSPPQNTEAFF
.,TRBD1,TRBJ2-7,TRBV5-5,TGTGCCAGCAGTTTGGGACAGGGGGTTGACGAGCAGTACTTC,CASSLGQGVDEQYF
.,.,TRBJ1-1,TRBV5-1,TGCGCCAGCAGCTTGGCGGGGGGCGCGGGTATCCAAGCTTTCTTT,CASSLAGGAGIQAFF
.,TRBD2,TRBJ2-1,TRBV9,TGTGCCAGCAGCCCGGGAGGCTGGAGTGAGCAGTTCTTC,CASSPGGWSEQFF
.,.,TRBJ1-1,TRBV2,TGTGCCAGCAGTGACCAGGGTAGGGCTTTCTTT,CASSDQGRAFF
few,.,TRBJ2-7,TRBV25-1,TGTGCCAGCAGACAGGACGGGAGATTATACGAGCAGTACTTC,CASRQDGRLYEQYF
.,TRBD1,TRBJ2-1,TRBV2,TGTGCCAGCAGTGAAGACAGGGGGTACTACAATGAGCAGTTCTTC,CASSEDRGYYNEQFF
.,TRBD1,TRBJ1-5,TRBV11-2,TGTGCCAGCAGTCCAAATCACGGGACAGCTAATAGCAATCAGCCCCAGCATTTT,CASSPNHGTANSNQPQHF
.,TRBD1,TRBJ1-4,TRBV14,TGTGCCAGCAGCCAAGAAGAAGGGACAGGGTTAACTAATGAAAAACTGTTTTTT,CASSQEEGTGLTNEKLFF
once,.,TRBJ2-7,TRBV4-1,TGCGCCAGCAGCTACAGGGTAATAACGGTTGACAGCTCCTACGAGCAGTACTTC,CASSYRVITVDSSYEQYF
.,.,TRBJ1-3,TRBV6-1,TGTGCCAGCAGCCGCGAAGGAGCTTCTGGAAACACCATATATTTT,CASSREGASGNTIYF
.,.,TRBJ1-2,TRBV27,TGTGCCAGCAGTTCCCAGGCAGGGAATAACTATGGCTACACCTTC,CASSSQAGNNYGYTF
.,TRBD1,TRBJ1-1,TRBV5-4,TGTGCCAGCAGCTTGAAAACAGGGGTCTCTGAAGCTTTCTTT,CASSLKTGVSEAFF
.,TRBD1,TRBJ1-2,TRBV28,TGTGCCAGCAGCAGGGGGCCTGACTATGGCTACACCTTC,CASSRGPDYGYTF
.,TRBD1,TRBJ1-2,TRBV6-1,TGTGCCAGCAACTTCCCGGGACAGGGTAACTATGGCTACACCTTC,CASNFPGQGNYGYTF
.,.,TRBJ2-1,TRBV5-6,TGTGCCAGCAGCTACCCCATCGGAGAGTCCTACAATGAGCAGTTCTTC,CASSYPIGESYNEQFF
.,.,TRBJ1-4,TRBV7-2,TGTGCCAGCAGCCGCAATATAGGGGGAGCCTCTAATGAAAAACTGTTTTTT,CASSRNIGGASNEKLFF
.,TRBD1,TRBJ2-7,TRBV28,TGTGCCAGCAGTTTACCTACCCGCCACACAGGACAGGGCCCCTACGAGCAGTACTTC,CASSLPTRHTGQGPYEQYF
.,.,TRBJ1-2,TRBV19,TGTGCCAGTCGACACGTACAGGCAACAGCTAACTATGGCTACACCTTC,CASRHVQATANYGYTF
few,.,TRBJ1-2,TRBV4-2,TGTGCCAGCAGCCAAGAATTAATTCAGGGTCGGTATGGCTACACCTTC,CASSQELIQGRYGYTF
.,TRBD2,TRBJ2-1,TRBV19,TGTGCCAGTAGTATCGGACTAGCGGGGGGGCGCTCCTACAATGAGCAGTTCTTC,CASSIGLAGGRSYNEQFF
.,.,TRBJ1-6,TRBV9,TGTGCCAGCGCCCAGGCCTATAATTCACCCCTCCACTTT,CASAQAYNSPLHF
.,TRBD1,TRBJ1-1,TRBV28,TGTGCCTCATCGGCAGGGGGCACTGAAGCTTTCTTT,CASSAGGTEAFF
once,.,TRBJ1-3,TRBV6-1,TGTGCCAGCAGTGCTTTAACGGGAGGCACTGGAAACACCATATATTTT,CASSALTGGTGNTIYF
once,TRBD1,TRBJ1-5,TRBV28,TGTGCCAGCAGTTTTTCCCGGGACAGAGGGTTCCTCAATCAGCCCCAGCATTTT,CASSFSRDRGFLNQPQHF
once,.,TRBJ1-2,TRBV19,TGTGCCAGTAGCACCCTCGGGACTCTCCCTACAGCTGGCTACACCTTC,CASSTLGTLPTAGYTF
.,TRBD1,TRBJ1-2,TRBV28,TGTGCCAGCACAGACAGGGTGGTGGAAGGCTACACCTTC,CASTDRVVEGYTF
.,.,TRBJ2-1,TRBV5-1,TGCGCCAGCAGCTTGGATTTGAGCTCCTACAATGAGCAGTTCTTC,CASSLDLSSYNEQFF
.,.,TRBJ2-3,TRBV25-1,TGTGCCAGCACTGACCACGGGGAGGATACGCAGTATTTT,CASTDHGEDTQYF
.,TRBD1,TRBJ2-1,TRBV6-5,TGTGCCAGCTCTTCGGGACAGGCTACTTACAATGAGCAGTTCTTC,CASSSGQATYNEQFF
.,TRBD2,TRBJ2-7,TRBV29-1,TGCAGCGTTGAAGGAGGGCTAGCGGGAGGGGGCTACGAGCAGTACTTC,CSVEGGLAGGGYEQYF
few,TRBD1,TRBJ2-7,TRBV6-1,TGTGCCAGCAGTGATTGGGGACAGCCGATCGAGCAGTACTTC,CASSDWGQPIEQYF
.,.,TRBJ1-1,TRBV18,TGTGCCAGCTCACCTGAGGTGCGAGTCACTGAAGCTTTCTTT,CASSPEVRVTEAFF
.,.,TRBJ1-1,TRBV11-3,TGTGCCAGCAGCTTAGTAGGGGCGCCGACTGAAGCTTTCTTT,CASSLVGAPTEAFF
.,.,TRBJ2-7,TRBV27,TGTGCCAGCAGTTCCTTTCCGGGTCAAGGACACGATCCCTACGAGCAGTACTTC,CASSSFPGQGHDPYEQYF
.,TRBD1,TRBJ1-1,TRBV11-2,TGTGCCAGCAGCTTAGTCCCAGGGGGCAACACTGAAGCTTTCTTT,CASSLVPGGNTEAFF
.,.,TRBJ1-5,TRBV7-2,TGTGCCAGCAGCACCCGGACAGACCGCTATAGCAATCAGCCCCAGCATTTT,CASSTRTDRYSNQPQHF
.,.,TRBJ2-1,TRBV18,TGTGCCAGCTCACCACCCTCCGGACAGCTCGAATGGGGGCAGTTCTTC,CASSPPSGQLEWGQFF
once,TRBD2,TRBJ2-1,TRBV19,TGTGCCAGTAGGGCCCGTGGACTAGCGGGATACATCAATGAGCAGTTCTTC,CASRARGLAGYINEQFF